This T cell receptor (beta chain) was identified during a study of spatial heterogeneity in lung cancer. Study-wide results and limits: As ubiquitous and regional nonsynonymous mutations varied, counts of ubiquitous and regional expanded TCRs tracked them, respectively. The study found that expanded intratumoral alpha and beta TCR counts tracked tumor mutation counts.

Time point given: sample taken at primary tumor resection. By proportion, this clonotype is medium-sized. The antigen is unknown. TCRdb itself ran the 5' RACE reads through MiXCR, one entry per CDR3 protein. The data contain around 7,400 distinct CDR3 sequences, roughly 7.5% of them singletons. The V gene's germline CDR1 is ENHRY and CDR2 SYGVKD. CDR3 size: 15 residues. V was pared by 6 bases and J by 5 bases, with 17 bases between. This sample comprised lung tumor tissue, obtained at surgery. This receptor was obtained from a male donor with early-stage non-small cell lung cancer. The genes are TRBV10-3 and TRBJ2-1; D remains unclear. Here the CDR3 reads CAIRVGNSPNNEQFF. DNA of the CDR3: TGTGCCATCAGGGTGGGCAATAGTCCCAACAATGAGCAGTTCTTC.